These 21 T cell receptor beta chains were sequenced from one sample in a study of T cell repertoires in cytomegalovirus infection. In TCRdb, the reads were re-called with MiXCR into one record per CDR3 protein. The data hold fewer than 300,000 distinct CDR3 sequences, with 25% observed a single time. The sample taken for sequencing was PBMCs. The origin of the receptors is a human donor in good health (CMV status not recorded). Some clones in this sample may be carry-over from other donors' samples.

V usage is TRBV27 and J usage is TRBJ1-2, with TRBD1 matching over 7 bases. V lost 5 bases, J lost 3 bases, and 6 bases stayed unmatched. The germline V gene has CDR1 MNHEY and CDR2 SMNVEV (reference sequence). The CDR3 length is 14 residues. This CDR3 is CASSIRDRDYGYTF. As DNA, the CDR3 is TGTGCCAGCAGTATCCGGGACAGAGACTATGGCTACACCTTC.

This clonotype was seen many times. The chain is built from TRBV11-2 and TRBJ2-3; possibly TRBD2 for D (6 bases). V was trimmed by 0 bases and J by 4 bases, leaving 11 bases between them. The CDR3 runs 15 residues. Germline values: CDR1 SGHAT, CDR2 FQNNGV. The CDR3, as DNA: TGTGCCAGCAGCTTAGAAGGCGGGGATGCAGATACGCAGTATTTT. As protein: CASSLEGGDADTQYF.

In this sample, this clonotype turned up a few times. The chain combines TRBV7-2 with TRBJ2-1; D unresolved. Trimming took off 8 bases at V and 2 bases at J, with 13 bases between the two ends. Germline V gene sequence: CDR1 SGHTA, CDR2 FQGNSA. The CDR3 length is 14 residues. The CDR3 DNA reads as TGTGCCAGCGTACCGACGGTTACCTACAATGAGCAGTTCTTC. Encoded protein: CASVPTVTYNEQFF.

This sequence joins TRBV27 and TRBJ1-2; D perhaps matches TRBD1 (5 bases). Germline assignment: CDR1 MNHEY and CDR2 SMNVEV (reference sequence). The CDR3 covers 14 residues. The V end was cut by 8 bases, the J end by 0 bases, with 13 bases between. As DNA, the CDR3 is TGTGCCAGCCGTAGGGACGGAGCTAACTATGGCTACACCTTC. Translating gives CASRRDGANYGYTF.

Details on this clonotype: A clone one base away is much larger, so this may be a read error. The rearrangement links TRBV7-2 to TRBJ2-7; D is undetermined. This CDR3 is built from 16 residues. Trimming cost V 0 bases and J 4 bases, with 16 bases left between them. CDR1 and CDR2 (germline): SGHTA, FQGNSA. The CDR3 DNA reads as TGTGCCAGCAGCTTAGCGCGCGCGGTAGGGCTATACGAGCAGTACTTC. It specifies CASSLARAVGLYEQYF. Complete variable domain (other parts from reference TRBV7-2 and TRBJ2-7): GAGVSQSPSNKVTEKGKDVELRCDPISGHTALYWYRQSLGQGLEFLIYFQGNSAPDKSGLPSDRFSAERTGGSVSTLTIQRTQQEDSAVYLCASSLARAVGLYEQYFGPGTRLTVT.

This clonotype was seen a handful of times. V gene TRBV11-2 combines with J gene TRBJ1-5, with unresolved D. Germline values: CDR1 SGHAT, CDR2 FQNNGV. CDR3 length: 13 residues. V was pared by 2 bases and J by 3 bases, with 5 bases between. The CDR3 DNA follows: TGTGCCAGCAGCTTACTCCTCAATCAGCCCCAGCATTTT. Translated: CASSLLLNQPQHF.

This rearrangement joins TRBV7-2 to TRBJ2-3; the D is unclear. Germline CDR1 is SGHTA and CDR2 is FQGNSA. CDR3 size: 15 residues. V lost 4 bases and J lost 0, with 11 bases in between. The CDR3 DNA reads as TGTGCCAGCAGCTCCCTGCCCGGGAGCACAGATACGCAGTATTTT. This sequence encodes CASSSLPGSTDTQYF.

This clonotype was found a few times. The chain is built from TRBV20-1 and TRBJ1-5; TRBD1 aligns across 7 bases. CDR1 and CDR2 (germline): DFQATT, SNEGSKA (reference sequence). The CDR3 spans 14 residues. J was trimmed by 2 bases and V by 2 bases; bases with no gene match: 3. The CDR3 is CSARITGGNQPQHF. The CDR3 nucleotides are TGCAGTGCTAGAATCACAGGGGGCAATCAGCCCCAGCATTTT.

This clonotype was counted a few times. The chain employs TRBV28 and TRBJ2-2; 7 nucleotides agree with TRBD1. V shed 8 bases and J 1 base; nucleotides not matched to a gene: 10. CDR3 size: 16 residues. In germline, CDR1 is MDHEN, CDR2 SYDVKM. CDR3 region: CASVSAGQENTGELFF. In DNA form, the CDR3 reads TGTGCCAGCGTCTCCGCCGGACAGGAGAACACCGGGGAGCTGTTTTTT.

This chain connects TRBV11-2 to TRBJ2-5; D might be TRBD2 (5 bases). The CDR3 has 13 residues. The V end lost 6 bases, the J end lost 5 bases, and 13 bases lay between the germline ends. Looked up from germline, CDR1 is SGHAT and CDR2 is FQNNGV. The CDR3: CASSTGLGETQYF. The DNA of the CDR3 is TGTGCCAGCAGTACGGGGTTAGGGGAGACCCAGTACTTC.

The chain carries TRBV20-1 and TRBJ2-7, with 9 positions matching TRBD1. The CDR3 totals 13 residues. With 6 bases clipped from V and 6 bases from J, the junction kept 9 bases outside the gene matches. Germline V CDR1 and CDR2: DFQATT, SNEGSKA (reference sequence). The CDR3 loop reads CSASGTGLSEQYF. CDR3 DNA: TGCAGTGCCTCCGGGACAGGGTTAAGCGAGCAGTACTTC.

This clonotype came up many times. Written as DNA, the CDR3 is TGTGCCAGCTGGTCCTCAAGCTCCTACGAGCAGTACTTC. This encodes CASWSSSSYEQYF. This chain links TRBV12-3 or TRBV12-4 with TRBJ2-7; D is unresolved. The CDR3 is made up of 13 amino acids. Between the trimmed V and J ends, which lost 8 bases and 0 bases, there was a span of 11 bases.

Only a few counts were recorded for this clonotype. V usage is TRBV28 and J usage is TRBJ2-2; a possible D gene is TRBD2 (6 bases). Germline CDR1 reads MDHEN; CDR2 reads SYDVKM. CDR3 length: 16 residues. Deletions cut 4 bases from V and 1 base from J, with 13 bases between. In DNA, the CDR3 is TGTGCCAGCAGTTCGACTAGATGGGGGAACACCGGGGAGCTGTTTTTT. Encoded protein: CASSSTRWGNTGELFF.

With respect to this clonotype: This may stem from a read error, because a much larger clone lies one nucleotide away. CDR3 sequence: CASGYATSTEAFF. The DNA of the CDR3 is TGTGCCAGCGGATATGCAACGAGCACTGAAGCTTTCTTT. The chain employs TRBV12-3 or TRBV12-4 and TRBJ1-1; no reliable D call. V dropped 8 bases and J dropped 4 bases, with 14 bases sitting between them. This CDR3 has 13 residues.

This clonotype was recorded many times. In DNA, the CDR3 is TGTGCCAGCACCTTTCAAGGCGGGAACGAGCAGTACTTC. It codes for CASTFQGGNEQYF. The chain couples TRBV7-2 to TRBJ2-7; perhaps TRBD2 as D (6 bases). The germline V gene has CDR1 SGHTA and CDR2 FQGNSA. V dropped 7 bases and J dropped 5 bases, with 15 bases sitting between them. CDR3 length: 13 amino acids.

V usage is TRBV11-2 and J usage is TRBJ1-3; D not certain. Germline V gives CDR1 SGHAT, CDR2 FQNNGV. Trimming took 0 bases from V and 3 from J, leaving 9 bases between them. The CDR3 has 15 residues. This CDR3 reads CASSLDWSFGNTIYF. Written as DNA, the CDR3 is TGTGCCAGCAGCTTAGATTGGTCTTTTGGAAACACCATATATTTT.

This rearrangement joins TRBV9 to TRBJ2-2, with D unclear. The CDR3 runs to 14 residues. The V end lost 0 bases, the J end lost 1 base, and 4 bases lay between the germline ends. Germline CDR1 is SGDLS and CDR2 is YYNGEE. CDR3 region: CASSVARNTGELFF. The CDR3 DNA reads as TGTGCCAGCAGCGTAGCTCGGAACACCGGGGAGCTGTTTTTT.

The CDR3 DNA sequence: TGTGCCAGCAGTTACAGCGACGGGCTCGGGGGTGAAAAACTGTTTTTT. This codes for CASSYSDGLGGEKLFF. V and J are TRBV6-8 and TRBJ1-4, with D maybe TRBD1 (5 bases). The V end was cut by 2 bases, the J end by 7 bases, with 17 bases between. The CDR3 is 16 amino acids. Germline V gives CDR1 MNHGY, CDR2 SAAAGT.

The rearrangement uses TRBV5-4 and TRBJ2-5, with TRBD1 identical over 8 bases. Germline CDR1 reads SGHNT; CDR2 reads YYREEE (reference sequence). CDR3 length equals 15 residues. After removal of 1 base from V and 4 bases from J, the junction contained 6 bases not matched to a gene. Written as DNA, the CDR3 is TGTGCCAGCAGCTTGAGACAGGGGCAAGGAGAGACCCAGTACTTC. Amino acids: CASSLRQGQGETQYF.

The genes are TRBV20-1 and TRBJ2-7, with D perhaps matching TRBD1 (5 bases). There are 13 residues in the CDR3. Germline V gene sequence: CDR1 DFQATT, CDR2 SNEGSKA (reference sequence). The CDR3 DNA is TGCAGCGCCGCGGCGCCAGGGACCTACGAGCAGTACTTC. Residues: CSAAAPGTYEQYF.

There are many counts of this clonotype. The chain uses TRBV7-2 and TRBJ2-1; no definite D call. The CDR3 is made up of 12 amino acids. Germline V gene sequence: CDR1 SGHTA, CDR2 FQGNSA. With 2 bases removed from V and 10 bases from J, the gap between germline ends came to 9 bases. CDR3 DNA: TGTGCCAGCAGCTTAATTCTGCCCGAGCAGTTCTTC. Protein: CASSLILPEQFF.